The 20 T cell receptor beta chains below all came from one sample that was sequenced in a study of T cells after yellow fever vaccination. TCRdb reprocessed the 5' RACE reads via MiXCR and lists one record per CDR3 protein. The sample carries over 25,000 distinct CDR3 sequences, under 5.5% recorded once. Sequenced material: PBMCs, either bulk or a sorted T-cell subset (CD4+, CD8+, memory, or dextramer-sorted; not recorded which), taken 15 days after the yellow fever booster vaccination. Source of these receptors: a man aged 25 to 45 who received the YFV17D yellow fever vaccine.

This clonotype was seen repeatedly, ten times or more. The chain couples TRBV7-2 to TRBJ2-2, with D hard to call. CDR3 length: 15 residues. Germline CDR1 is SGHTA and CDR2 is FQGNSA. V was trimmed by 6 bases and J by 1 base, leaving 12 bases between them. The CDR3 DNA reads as TGTGCCAGCAGACCGACCCTAGGGAACACCGGGGAGCTGTTTTTT. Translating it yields CASRPTLGNTGELFF.

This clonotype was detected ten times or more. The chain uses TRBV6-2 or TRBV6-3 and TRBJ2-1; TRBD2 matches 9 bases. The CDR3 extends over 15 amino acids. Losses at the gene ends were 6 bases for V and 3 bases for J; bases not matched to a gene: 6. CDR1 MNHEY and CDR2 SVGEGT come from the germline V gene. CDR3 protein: CASSPQTSGYNEQFF. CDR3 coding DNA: TGTGCCAGCAGCCCACAGACTAGCGGCTACAATGAGCAGTTCTTC.

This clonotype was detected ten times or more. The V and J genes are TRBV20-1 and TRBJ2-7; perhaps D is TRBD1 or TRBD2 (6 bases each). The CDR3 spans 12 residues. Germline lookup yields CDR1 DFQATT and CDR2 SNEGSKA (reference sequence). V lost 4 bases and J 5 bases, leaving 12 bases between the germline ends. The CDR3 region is CSATMGGDEQYF. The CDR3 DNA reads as TGCAGTGCTACTATGGGGGGCGACGAGCAGTACTTC.

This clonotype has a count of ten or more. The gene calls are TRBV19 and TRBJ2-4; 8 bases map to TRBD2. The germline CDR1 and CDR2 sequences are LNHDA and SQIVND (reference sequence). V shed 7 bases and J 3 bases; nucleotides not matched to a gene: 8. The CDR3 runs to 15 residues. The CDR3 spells CASNGGRHLKNIQYF. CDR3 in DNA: TGTGCCAGTAATGGCGGGAGGCACCTCAAAAACATTCAGTACTTC. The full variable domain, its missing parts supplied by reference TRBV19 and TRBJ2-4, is DGGITQSPKYLFRKEGQNVTLSCEQNLNHDAMYWYRQDPGQGLRLIYYSQIVNDFQKGDIAEGYSVSREKKESFPLTVTSAQKNPTAFYLCASNGGRHLKNIQYFGAGTRLSVL.

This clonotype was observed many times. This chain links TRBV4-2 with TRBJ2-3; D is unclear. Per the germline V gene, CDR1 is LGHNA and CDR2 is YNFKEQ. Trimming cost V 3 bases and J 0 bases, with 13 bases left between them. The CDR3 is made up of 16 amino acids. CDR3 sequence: CASSHPEFSSTDTQYF. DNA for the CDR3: TGTGCCAGCAGCCACCCCGAGTTCTCTAGCACAGATACGCAGTATTTT.

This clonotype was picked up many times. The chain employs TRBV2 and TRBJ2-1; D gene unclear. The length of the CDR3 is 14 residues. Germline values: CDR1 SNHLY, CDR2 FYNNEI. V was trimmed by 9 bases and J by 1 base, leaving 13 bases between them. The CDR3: CASRPWGSYNEQFF. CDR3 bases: TGTGCCAGTAGGCCCTGGGGATCCTACAATGAGCAGTTCTTC.

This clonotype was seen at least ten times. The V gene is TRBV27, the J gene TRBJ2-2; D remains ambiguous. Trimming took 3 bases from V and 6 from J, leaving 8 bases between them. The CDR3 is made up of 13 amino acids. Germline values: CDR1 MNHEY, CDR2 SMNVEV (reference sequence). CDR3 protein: CASSFVRAGELFF. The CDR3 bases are TGTGCCAGCAGTTTTGTGAGAGCCGGGGAGCTGTTTTTT.

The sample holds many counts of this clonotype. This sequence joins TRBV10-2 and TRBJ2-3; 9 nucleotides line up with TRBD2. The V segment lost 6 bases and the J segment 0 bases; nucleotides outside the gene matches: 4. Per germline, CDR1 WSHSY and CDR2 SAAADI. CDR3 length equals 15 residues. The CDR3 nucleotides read TGCGCCAGCAGCGGGACTAGCCTCAGCACAGATACGCAGTATTTT. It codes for CASSGTSLSTDTQYF.

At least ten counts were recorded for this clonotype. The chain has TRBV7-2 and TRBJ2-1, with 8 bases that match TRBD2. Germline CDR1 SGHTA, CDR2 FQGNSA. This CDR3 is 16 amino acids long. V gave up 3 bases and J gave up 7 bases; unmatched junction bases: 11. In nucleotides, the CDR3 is TGTGCCAGCAGCTTGATAGCGGGATCTAGTTGGAATGAGCAGTTCTTC. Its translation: CASSLIAGSSWNEQFF.

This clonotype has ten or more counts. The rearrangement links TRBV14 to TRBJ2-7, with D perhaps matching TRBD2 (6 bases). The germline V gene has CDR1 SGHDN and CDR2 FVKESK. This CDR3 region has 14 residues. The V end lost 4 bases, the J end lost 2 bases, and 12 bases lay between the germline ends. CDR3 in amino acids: CASSPGVRAYEQYF. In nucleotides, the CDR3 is TGTGCCAGCAGCCCGGGGGTTAGGGCCTACGAGCAGTACTTC.

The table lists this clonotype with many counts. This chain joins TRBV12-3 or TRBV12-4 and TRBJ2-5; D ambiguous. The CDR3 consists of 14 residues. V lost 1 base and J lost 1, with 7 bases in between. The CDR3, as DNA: TGTGCCAGCAGTTTAGGTGACCTCCAAGAGACCCAGTACTTC. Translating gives CASSLGDLQETQYF.

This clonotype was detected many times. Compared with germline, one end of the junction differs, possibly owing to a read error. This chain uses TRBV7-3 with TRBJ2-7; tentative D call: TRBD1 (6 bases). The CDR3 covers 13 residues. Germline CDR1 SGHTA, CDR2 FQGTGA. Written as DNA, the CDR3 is TGTGCCAGCAGTTTAACAGGGCACGACGAGCAGTACTTC. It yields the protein CASSLTGHDEQYF.

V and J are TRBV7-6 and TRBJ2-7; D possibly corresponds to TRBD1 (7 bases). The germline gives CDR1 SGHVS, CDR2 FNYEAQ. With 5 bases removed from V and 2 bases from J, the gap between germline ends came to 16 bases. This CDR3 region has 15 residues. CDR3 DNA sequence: TGTGCCAGCAGCGGCGGGACAGTGGATCCCTACGAGCAGTACTTC. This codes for CASSGGTVDPYEQYF.

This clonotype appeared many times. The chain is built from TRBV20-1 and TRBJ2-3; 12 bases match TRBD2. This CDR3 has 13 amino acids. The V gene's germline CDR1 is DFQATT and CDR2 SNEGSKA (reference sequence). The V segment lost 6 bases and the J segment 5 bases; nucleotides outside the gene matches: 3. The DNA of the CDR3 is TGCAGTGCGACGGGACTAGCGGGAGATACGCAGTATTTT. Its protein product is CSATGLAGDTQYF.

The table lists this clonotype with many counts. CDR3 nucleotides: TGCGCCAGCAGCTCTCGGAGGGGATACGAGCAGTACTTC. It yields the protein CASSSRRGYEQYF. The chain couples TRBV5-1 to TRBJ2-7, with D maybe TRBD2 (6 bases). V dropped 3 bases and J dropped 4 bases, with 11 bases sitting between them. The CDR3 extends over 13 amino acids. Germline V lookup: CDR1 SGHRS, CDR2 YFSETQ.

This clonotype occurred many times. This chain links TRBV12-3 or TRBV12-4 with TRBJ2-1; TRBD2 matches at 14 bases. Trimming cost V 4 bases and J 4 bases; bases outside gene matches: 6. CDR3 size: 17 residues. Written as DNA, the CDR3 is TGTGCCAGCAGTTCTTTGACTAGCGGGAGGGCTTACAATGAGCAGTTCTTC. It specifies CASSSLTSGRAYNEQFF.

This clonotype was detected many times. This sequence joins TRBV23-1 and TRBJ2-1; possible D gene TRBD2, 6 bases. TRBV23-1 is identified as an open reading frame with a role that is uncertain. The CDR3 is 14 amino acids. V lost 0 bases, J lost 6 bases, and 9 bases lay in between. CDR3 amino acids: CASSQSGGVNEQFF. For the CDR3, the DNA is TGCGCCAGCAGTCAATCGGGAGGAGTCAATGAGCAGTTCTTC.

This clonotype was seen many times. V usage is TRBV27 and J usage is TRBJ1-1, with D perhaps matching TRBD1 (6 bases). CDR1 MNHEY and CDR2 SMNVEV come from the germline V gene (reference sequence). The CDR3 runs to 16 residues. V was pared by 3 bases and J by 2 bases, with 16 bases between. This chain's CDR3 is CASSFIRDTRNTEAFF. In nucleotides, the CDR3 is TGTGCCAGCAGTTTCATCCGGGACACGAGAAACACTGAAGCTTTCTTT.

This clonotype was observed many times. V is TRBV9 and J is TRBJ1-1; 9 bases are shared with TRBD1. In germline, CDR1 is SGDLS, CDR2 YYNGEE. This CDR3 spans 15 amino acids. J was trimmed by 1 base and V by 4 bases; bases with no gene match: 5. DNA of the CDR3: TGTGCCAGCAGCCCTCGGGACAGGGCGAACACTGAAGCTTTCTTT. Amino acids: CASSPRDRANTEAFF.

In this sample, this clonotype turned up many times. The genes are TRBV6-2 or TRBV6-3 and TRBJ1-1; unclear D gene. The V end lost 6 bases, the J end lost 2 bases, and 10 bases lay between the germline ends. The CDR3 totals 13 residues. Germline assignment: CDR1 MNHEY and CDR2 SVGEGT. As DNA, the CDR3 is TGTGCCAGCAGAAGGTCCCTTAACACTGAAGCTTTCTTT. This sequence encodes CASRRSLNTEAFF.